The source of this T cell receptor beta chain is a study of T cell responses to AZD1222 COVID-19 vaccine. Clones were sequenced by immunoSEQ multiplex PCR, and TCRdb holds only the in-frame ones, with some missing. The data contain around 120,000 clones, roughly 93% of them singletons. Study results and limitations: Females outnumbered males among donors, who were mostly white British; clonal diversity was possibly underestimated.

The germline CDR1 and CDR2 sequences are SGDLS and YYNGEE. With V trimmed by 0 bases and J by 3 bases, 5 bases remained unmatched. The CDR3 is 15 amino acids. This clone appeared once. Its antigen is undetermined. The material was peripheral blood, obtained 28 days after the second AZD1222 dose. The clonotype originates from an adult who received the AZD1222 COVID-19 vaccine. The genes are TRBV9 and TRBJ2-7, with 8 bases fitting TRBD1. The CDR3 bases are TGTGCCAGCAGCGTAGGCCAGGGGGCCTTCTACGAGCAGTACTTC. Residues: CASSVGQGAFYEQYF.